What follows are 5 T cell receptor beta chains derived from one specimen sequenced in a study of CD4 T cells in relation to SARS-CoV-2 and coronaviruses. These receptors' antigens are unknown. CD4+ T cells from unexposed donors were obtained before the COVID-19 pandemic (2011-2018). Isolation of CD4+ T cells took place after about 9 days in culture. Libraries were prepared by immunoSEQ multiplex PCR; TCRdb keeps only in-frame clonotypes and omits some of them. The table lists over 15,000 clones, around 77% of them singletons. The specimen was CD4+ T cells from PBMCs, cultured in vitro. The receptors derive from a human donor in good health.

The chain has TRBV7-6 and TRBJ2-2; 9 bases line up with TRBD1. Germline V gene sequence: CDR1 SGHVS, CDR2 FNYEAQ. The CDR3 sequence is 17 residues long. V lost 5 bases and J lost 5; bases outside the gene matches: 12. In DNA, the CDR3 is TGTGCCAGCAGCCCCGACAGGGGGGGGTTTATAACCGGGGAGCTGTTTTTT. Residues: CASSPDRGGFITGELFF.

CDR3 sequence (DNA): TGTGCCAGCAGCGCGATTGGTCATCATCAGCCCCAGCATTTT. Amino acid sequence: CASSAIGHHQPQHF. This chain connects TRBV3-1 (or the pseudogene TRBV3-2) to TRBJ1-5; D call uncertain. V was trimmed by 5 bases and J by 5 bases, leaving 13 bases between them. CDR3 length equals 14 residues. Germline V lookup: CDR1 LGHDT, CDR2 YNNKEL (reference sequence).

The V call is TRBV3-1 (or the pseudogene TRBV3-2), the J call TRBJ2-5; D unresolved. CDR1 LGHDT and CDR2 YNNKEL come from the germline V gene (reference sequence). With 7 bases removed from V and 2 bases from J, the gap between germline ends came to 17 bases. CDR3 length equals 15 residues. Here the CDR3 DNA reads TGTGCCAGCACCATGCGGCGTCTGAGTCAAGAGACCCAGTACTTC. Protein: CASTMRRLSQETQYF.

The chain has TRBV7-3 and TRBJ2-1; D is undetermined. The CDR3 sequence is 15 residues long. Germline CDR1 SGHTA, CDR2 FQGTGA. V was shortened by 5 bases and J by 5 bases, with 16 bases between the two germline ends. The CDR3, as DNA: TGTGCCAGCAGCAGCCCAGAGCAGAATAACAATGAGCAGTTCTTC. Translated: CASSSPEQNNNEQFF.

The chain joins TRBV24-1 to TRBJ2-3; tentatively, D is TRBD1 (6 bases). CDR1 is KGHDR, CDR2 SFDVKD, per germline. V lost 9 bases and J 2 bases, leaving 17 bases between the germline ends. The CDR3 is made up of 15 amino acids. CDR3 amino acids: CATGTKQGNTDTQYF. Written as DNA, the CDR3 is TGTGCCACCGGAACTAAACAGGGAAACACAGATACGCAGTATTTT.